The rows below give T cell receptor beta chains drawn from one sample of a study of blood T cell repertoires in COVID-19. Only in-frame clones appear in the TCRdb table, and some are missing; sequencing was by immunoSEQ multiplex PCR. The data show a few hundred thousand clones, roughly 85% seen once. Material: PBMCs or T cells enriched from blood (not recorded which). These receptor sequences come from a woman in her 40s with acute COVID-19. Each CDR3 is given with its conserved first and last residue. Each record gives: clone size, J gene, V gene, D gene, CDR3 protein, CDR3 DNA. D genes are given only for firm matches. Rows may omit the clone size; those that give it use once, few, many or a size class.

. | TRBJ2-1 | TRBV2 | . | CATRGGLAAGHNEQFF | TGTGCCACCAGGGGAGGCCTAGCGGCGGGCCACAATGAGCAGTTCTTC
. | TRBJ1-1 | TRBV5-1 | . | CASSLNMAGNTEAFF | TGCGCCAGCAGCCTGAATATGGCTGGGAACACTGAAGCTTTCTTT
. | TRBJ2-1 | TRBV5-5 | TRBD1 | CASSRDSINNEQFF | TGTGCCAGCAGCCGGGACAGTATTAACAATGAGCAGTTCTTC
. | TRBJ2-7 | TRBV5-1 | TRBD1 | CASSPGQVEQYF | TGCGCCAGCAGCCCTGGACAGGTCGAGCAGTACTTC
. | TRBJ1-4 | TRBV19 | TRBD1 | CASSSGQALEEKLFF | TGTGCCAGTAGCTCGGGACAGGCCCTCGAGGAAAAACTGTTTTTT
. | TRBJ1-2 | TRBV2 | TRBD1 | CASSGGGRGRVGYGYTF | TGTGCCAGCAGTGGAGGTGGTAGGGGGCGCGTTGGTTATGGCTACACCTTC
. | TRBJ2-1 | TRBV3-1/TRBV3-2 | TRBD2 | CASSPLSGKGNEQFF | TGTGCCAGCAGCCCCTTAAGCGGGAAGGGCAATGAGCAGTTCTTC
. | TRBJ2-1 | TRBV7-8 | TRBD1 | CASSLIRDRGLYEQFF | TGTGCCAGCAGCTTAATACGGGACAGGGGGCTCTATGAGCAGTTCTTC
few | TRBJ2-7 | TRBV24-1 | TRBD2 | CATSDKGLAGGPYSYEQYF | TGTGCCACCAGTGACAAGGGACTAGCGGGGGGGCCCTACTCCTACGAGCAGTACTTC
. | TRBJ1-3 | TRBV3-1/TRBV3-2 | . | CASLAANTIYF | TGTGCCAGTCTGGCTGCAAACACCATATATTTT
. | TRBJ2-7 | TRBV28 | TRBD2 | CASSETGGLADYEQYF | TGTGCCAGCAGTGAAACCGGGGGACTAGCGGACTACGAGCAGTACTTC
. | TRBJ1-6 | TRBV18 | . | CASSPKGVDSPLHF | TGTGCCAGCTCACCGAAAGGGGTGGACTCACCCCTCCACTTT
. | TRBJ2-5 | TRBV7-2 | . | CASSLVGREGETQYF | TGTGCCAGCAGCCTAGTTGGCCGGGAAGGAGAGACCCAGTACTTC
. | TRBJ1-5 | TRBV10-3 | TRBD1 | CAISDPTGRSNQPQHF | TGTGCCATCAGTGACCCGACAGGGAGGTCCAATCAGCCCCAGCATTTT
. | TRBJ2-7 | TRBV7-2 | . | CASSLMGGQMGYEQYF | TGTGCCAGCAGCTTAATGGGAGGTCAGATGGGGTACGAGCAGTACTTC
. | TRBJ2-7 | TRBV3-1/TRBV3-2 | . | CASSQWGAYEQYF | TGTGCCAGCAGCCAGTGGGGGGCCTACGAGCAGTACTTC
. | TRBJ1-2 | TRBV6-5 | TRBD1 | CASSSWDRGGYTF | TGTGCCAGCAGTTCCTGGGACAGGGGAGGCTACACCTTC
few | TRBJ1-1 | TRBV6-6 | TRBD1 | CASSGTGGMSTEAFF | TGTGCCAGCAGTGGGACAGGGGGGATGAGCACTGAAGCTTTCTTT
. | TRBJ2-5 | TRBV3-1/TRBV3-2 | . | CASSQGGPNSGETQYF | TGTGCCAGCAGCCAAGGGGGGCCGAACTCTGGAGAGACCCAGTACTTC
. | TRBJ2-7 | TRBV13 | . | CASSLRGGGAREQYF | TGTGCCAGCAGCTTAAGGGGTGGCGGGGCCCGGGAGCAGTACTTC
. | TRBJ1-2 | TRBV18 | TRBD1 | CASSTETGDRGNYGYTF | TGTGCCAGCTCAACGGAAACGGGGGACAGGGGAAACTATGGCTACACCTTC
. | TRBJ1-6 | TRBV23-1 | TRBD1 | CASSHRSEEGQGALSSYNSPLHF | TGCGCCAGCAGTCATCGTTCGGAGGAGGGACAGGGGGCTTTGAGCTCCTATAATTCACCCCTCCACTTT
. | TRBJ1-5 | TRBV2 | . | CAGGRGINQPQHF | TGTGCCGGAGGACGGGGGATTAATCAGCCCCAGCATTTT
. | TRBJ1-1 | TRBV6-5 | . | CATKEEANTEAFF | TGTGCCACTAAAGAGGAAGCGAACACTGAAGCTTTCTTT
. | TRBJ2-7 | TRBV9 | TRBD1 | CASSPPQGVFGEQYF | TGTGCCAGCAGCCCCCCACAGGGGGTTTTTGGCGAGCAGTACTTC
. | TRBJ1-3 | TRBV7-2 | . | CASSQGSSGNTIYF | TGTGCCAGCAGCCAGGGGAGCTCTGGAAACACCATATATTTT
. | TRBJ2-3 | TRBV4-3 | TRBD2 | CASSQALSAGGDTDTQYF | TGCGCCAGCAGCCAAGCTCTCTCCGCGGGAGGTGATACAGATACGCAGTATTTT
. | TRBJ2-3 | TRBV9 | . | CASSVGGGASDTQYF | TGTGCCAGCAGCGTAGGTGGGGGGGCGTCAGATACGCAGTATTTT
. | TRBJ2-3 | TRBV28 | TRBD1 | CASRFRDRVTDTQYF | TGTGCCAGCCGATTTCGGGACAGGGTAACAGATACGCAGTATTTT
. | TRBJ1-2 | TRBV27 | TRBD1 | CASGTPRTGSLYGYTF | TGTGCCAGCGGAACTCCTAGGACAGGGAGCCTTTATGGCTACACCTTC
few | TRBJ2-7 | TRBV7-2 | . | CASSLEGHSYEQYF | TGTGCCAGCAGCTTAGAGGGACATTCCTACGAGCAGTACTTC
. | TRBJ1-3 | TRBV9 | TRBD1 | CASSPTTGTGNTIYF | TGTGCCAGCAGCCCGACGACAGGGACTGGAAACACCATATATTTT
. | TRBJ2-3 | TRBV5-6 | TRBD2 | CASSLVGLAADTQYF | TGTGCCAGCAGCTTGGTCGGACTAGCAGCAGATACGCAGTATTTT
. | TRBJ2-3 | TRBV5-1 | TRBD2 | CASSLQPAGADTQYF | TGCGCCAGCAGCTTGCAGCCAGCGGGGGCAGATACGCAGTATTTT
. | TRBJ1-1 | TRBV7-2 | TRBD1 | CASSSGGMGTEAFF | TGTGCCAGCAGCTCAGGGGGCATGGGGACTGAAGCTTTCTTT
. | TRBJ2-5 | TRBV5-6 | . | CASTRTARQETQYF | TGTGCCAGCACCCGGACAGCGAGGCAAGAGACCCAGTACTTC
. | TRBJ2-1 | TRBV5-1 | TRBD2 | CASSRRLAGGQGQYNEQFF | TGCGCCAGCTCACGGCGGCTAGCGGGAGGACAAGGACAGTACAATGAGCAGTTCTTC
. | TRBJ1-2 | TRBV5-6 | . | CASSPTREQTHFYGYTF | TGTGCCAGCAGCCCTACGCGGGAGCAGACCCACTTCTATGGCTACACCTTC
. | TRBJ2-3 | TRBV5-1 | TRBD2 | CASSSLAGSTDTQYF | TGCGCCAGCAGCTCACTAGCGGGGTCCACAGATACGCAGTATTTT
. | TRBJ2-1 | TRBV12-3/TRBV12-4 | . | CASRGAQAEQFF | TGTGCCAGCAGGGGGGCTCAGGCTGAGCAGTTCTTC
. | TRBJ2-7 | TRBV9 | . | CASSPRLGTPYEQYF | TGTGCCAGCAGCCCTCGACTAGGGACCCCCTACGAGCAGTACTTC
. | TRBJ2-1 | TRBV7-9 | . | CASSRDSGENYNEQFF | TGTGCCAGCAGTAGAGATAGCGGCGAAAACTACAATGAGCAGTTCTTC